Listed here are 13 T cell receptor beta chains from one sample, sequenced in a study of T cell repertoires in cytomegalovirus infection (dated by TCRdb to the late 2010s). TCRdb shows the sequencer as Illumina HiSeq 1500. The public reads were quality trimmed at Q25 with fastp and then assembled into clones with MiXCR by TCRdb, keeping productive beta chains. Every distinct CDR3 protein forms one entry, paired with its most common genes and DNA. The sample table lists approximately 320,000 distinct CDR3 sequences, more than 8% of them with a count of one. The top ten clonotypes cover 4.3% of the sample. The sequencing sample was made of PBMCs. These receptor sequences come from a human donor in good health (CMV status not recorded). Some clones in this sample may be carry-over from other donors' samples.

This clonotype was counted a few times. The chain uses TRBV2 and TRBJ1-1; 7 positions agree with TRBD1. The V gene end was trimmed by 10 bases and the J gene end by 1 base; junction bases not matched to a gene: 9. Germline CDR1 reads SNHLY; CDR2 reads FYNNEI. The CDR3 has 14 residues. CDR3 DNA sequence: TGTGCCAACTTCCGGGGGACAGCGAACACTGAAGCTTTCTTT. Its protein product is CANFRGTANTEAFF.

This clonotype came up many times. This chain uses TRBV7-2 with TRBJ1-2; D remains unclear. Germline assignment: CDR1 SGHTA and CDR2 FQGNSA. The CDR3 is made up of 16 amino acids. V was trimmed by 1 base and J by 1 base, leaving 13 bases between them. DNA of the CDR3: TGTGCCAGCAGCTTAGGCCGGTTCAGAAATAACTATGGCTACACCTTC. Protein product: CASSLGRFRNNYGYTF.

This clonotype was counted ten times or more. The V call is TRBV6-2 or TRBV6-3, the J call TRBJ2-6; D uncertain. CDR3 length: 15 residues. Germline lookup yields CDR1 MNHEY and CDR2 SVGEGT. V lost 0 bases to trimming and J lost 3 bases, with 6 bases between them. Here the CDR3 DNA reads TGTGCCAGCAGTTACTCCCCAGGTGGGGCCAACGTCCTGACTTTC. Its translation: CASSYSPGGANVLTF.

Only a few counts were recorded for this clonotype. The chain employs TRBV19 and TRBJ1-4; D is uncertain. The ends were cut back, 4 bases at V and 7 bases at J, with 13 bases in the middle. Germline V CDR1 and CDR2: LNHDA, SQIVND (reference sequence). The CDR3 is made up of 14 amino acids. Here the CDR3 DNA reads TGTGCCAGTAGTAAAGGAGAGAAGAGTGAAAAACTGTTTTTT. Its protein product is CASSKGEKSEKLFF.

This clonotype has a handful of counts. The V call is TRBV7-9, the J call TRBJ2-7; weak D call: TRBD2 (5 bases). V was cut by 1 base and J by 0 bases, with 7 bases left in between. CDR3 size: 14 residues. Germline CDR1 and CDR2: SEHNR and FQNEAQ (reference sequence). The CDR3 here is CASSLVRGSYEQYF. Written as DNA, the CDR3 is TGTGCCAGCAGCTTAGTACGGGGCTCCTACGAGCAGTACTTC. Supplemented by reference TRBV7-9 and TRBJ2-7, the full variable domain reads DTGVSQNPRHKITKRGQNVTFRCDPISEHNRLYWYRQTLGQGPEFLTYFQNEAQLEKSRLLSDRFSAERPKGSFSTLEIQRTEQGDSAMYLCASSLVRGSYEQYFGPGTRLTVT.

The chain carries TRBV4-2 and TRBJ2-7; 7 nucleotides match TRBD2. J gave up 0 bases and V 0 bases, and 2 bases lay outside the gene matches. The germline gives CDR1 LGHNA, CDR2 YNFKEQ. This CDR3 has 15 residues. DNA of the CDR3: TGTGCCAGCAGCCAAGAGCGGGAGAGCTCCTACGAGCAGTACTTC. It is translated as CASSQERESSYEQYF.

This clonotype was observed a handful of times. The rearrangement links TRBV30 to TRBJ2-7, with D unresolved. Trimming stripped 2 bases from V and 4 bases from J, with 12 bases between. This CDR3 has 13 residues. Germline values: CDR1 GTSNPN, CDR2 SVGIG (reference sequence). CDR3 sequence reads: CAWSKGSQYEQYF. CDR3 coding DNA: TGTGCCTGGAGTAAAGGTTCCCAATACGAGCAGTACTTC.

This clonotype was observed many times. The chain employs TRBV7-2 and TRBJ2-5, with D tentatively TRBD2 (6 bases). This CDR3 has 11 amino acids. From germline, CDR1 is SGHTA and CDR2 FQGNSA. V was trimmed by 11 bases and J by 5 bases, leaving 12 bases between them. CDR3 region: CAFGSGETQYF. The CDR3 DNA reads TGTGCCTTCGGGAGCGGTGAGACCCAGTACTTC.

This chain uses TRBV20-1 with TRBJ2-5, with TRBD1 as a possible D gene (5 bases). Germline V CDR1 and CDR2: DFQATT, SNEGSKA (reference sequence). The CDR3 is 13 residues long. The V gene lost 0 bases and the J gene lost 5 bases, with 10 bases spanning the gap. CDR3 sequence (DNA): TGCAGTGCTAGAGAGGTACACAGGGAGACCCAGTACTTC. This sequence encodes CSAREVHRETQYF.

This clonotype came up many times. This chain uses TRBV7-2 with TRBJ2-7; the D gene is possibly TRBD1 (5 bases). The CDR3 length is 13 residues. Trimming left V 3 bases short and J 3 bases short, with 9 bases between. CDR1 is SGHTA and CDR2 is FQGNSA in the germline V gene. Here the CDR3 DNA reads TGTGCCAGCAGCTTGCGCAGGGTCTACGAGCAGTACTTC. Protein product: CASSLRRVYEQYF. Using reference TRBV7-2 and TRBJ2-7 for the parts outside the CDR3, the full variable domain is GAGVSQSPSNKVTEKGKDVELRCDPISGHTALYWYRQSLGQGLEFLIYFQGNSAPDKSGLPSDRFSAERTGGSVSTLTIQRTQQEDSAVYLCASSLRRVYEQYFGPGTRLTVT.

V and J are TRBV7-2 and TRBJ2-7, with D unclear. The germline V and J ends were trimmed by 2 bases and 7 bases, with 9 bases remaining between them. Germline-derived CDR1 and CDR2 are SGHTA and FQGNSA. The CDR3 consists of 12 residues. This CDR3 reads CASSLPFQEQYF. The CDR3 DNA is TGTGCCAGCAGCTTACCCTTCCAAGAGCAGTACTTC.

This clonotype was detected only a few times. J is TRBJ1-1 and V is TRBV20-1; maybe TRBD1 (5 bases). V lost 0 bases, J lost 0 bases, and 11 bases lay in between. CDR1 is DFQATT and CDR2 is SNEGSKA in the germline V gene (reference sequence). The CDR3 covers 15 residues. The DNA for the CDR3 is TGCAGTGCTAGAGACTGGACAAGCCTGAACACTGAAGCTTTCTTT. Translating it yields CSARDWTSLNTEAFF.

This clonotype turned up a few times. This chain uses TRBV20-1 with TRBJ1-5; tentatively, D is TRBD1 (5 bases). CDR1 and CDR2 from the germline V gene are DFQATT and SNEGSKA (reference sequence). V was shortened by 6 bases and J by 0 bases, with 18 bases between the two germline ends. The CDR3 is made up of 16 amino acids. CDR3 sequence: CSAPTGAADSNQPQHF. For the CDR3, the DNA is TGCAGTGCCCCTACCGGGGCCGCGGATAGCAATCAGCCCCAGCATTTT.